Presented here are 8 T cell receptor beta chains from one specimen sequenced in a study of cytomegalovirus exposure and HLA in healthy donors. The PCR made use of 60 Vbeta and 13 Jbeta primers. The data were produced by immunoSEQ multiplex PCR, yet TCRdb's version contains in-frame clones alone and is incomplete. Counted here are just over 200,000 clones, 82% occurring once; the ten biggest clones make up 2.5% to 3%. The specimen was PBMCs. All receptors come from a woman aged 40 to 50 in good health and CMV-seronegative.

J is TRBJ2-2 and V is TRBV11-2, with D possibly matching TRBD2 (7 bases). The CDR3 has 15 residues. Germline lookup yields CDR1 SGHAT and CDR2 FQNNGV. With 4 bases removed from V and 4 bases from J, the gap between germline ends came to 13 bases. The CDR3 DNA is TGTGCCAGCAGCTCAATTAGGGGGGGCACCGGGGAGCTGTTTTTT. Translated, it gives CASSSIRGGTGELFF.

This clone showed up just once. This chain links TRBV5-1 with TRBJ2-5, with 7 bases that match TRBD1. This CDR3 contains 15 residues. The ends lost 4 bases at V and 4 bases at J; junction bases unmatched: 10. Per the germline V gene, CDR1 is SGHRS and CDR2 is YFSETQ. Here the CDR3 DNA reads TGCGCCAGCAGCCCGGGACAGCGTGGGATAGAGACCCAGTACTTC. It translates to CASSPGQRGIETQYF.

This clone appeared once. This rearrangement joins TRBV18 to TRBJ1-2, with D possibly being TRBD1 (5 bases). This CDR3 is 14 amino acids long. Germline V gene lookup returns CDR1 KGHSH and CDR2 LQKENI. The V end lost 3 bases, the J end lost 3 bases, and 11 bases lay between the germline ends. This CDR3 reads CASSPRVLDYGYTF. CDR3 DNA sequence: TGTGCCAGCTCACCCAGGGTATTGGACTATGGCTACACCTTC.

The rearrangement uses TRBV30 and TRBJ2-2; D may be TRBD1 (6 bases). Germline CDR1 and CDR2: GTSNPN and SVGIG (reference sequence). CDR3 length: 14 residues. The germline V and J ends were trimmed by 7 bases and 3 bases, with 15 bases remaining between them. The CDR3 spells CAYQQGVDTGELFF. As DNA, the CDR3 is TGTGCCTACCAACAGGGCGTAGACACCGGGGAGCTGTTTTTT.

This clone occurred a few times. The rearrangement links TRBV28 to TRBJ1-2, with 8 bases identical to TRBD1. The ends lost 4 bases at V and 8 bases at J; junction bases unmatched: 27. Germline V gives CDR1 MDHEN, CDR2 SYDVKM. The CDR3 has 20 residues. CDR3 in DNA: TGTGCCAGCAGTTCCCAACCCTCAATACATTTACAGGGGGTCGGGGGCGGCTACACCTTC. It yields the protein CASSSQPSIHLQGVGGGYTF.

The table lists this clone with a few counts. CDR3: CASGLAAYNEQFF. CDR3 coding DNA: TGTGCCAGCGGACTAGCGGCCTACAATGAGCAGTTCTTC. The chain is built from TRBV28 and TRBJ2-1; TRBD2 matches at 10 bases. CDR3 length: 13 amino acids. Germline lookup yields CDR1 MDHEN and CDR2 SYDVKM. Trimming cost V 8 bases and J 2 bases; bases outside gene matches: 0.

This chain joins TRBV9 and TRBJ1-2; D is undetermined. V was cut by 2 bases and J by 0 bases, with 8 bases left in between. This CDR3 has 14 residues. Germline-derived CDR1 and CDR2 are SGDLS and YYNGEE. CDR3 in amino acids: CASSVSPTNYGYTF. In nucleotides, the CDR3 is TGTGCCAGCAGCGTTTCCCCCACTAACTATGGCTACACCTTC.

This chain joins TRBV9 and TRBJ1-2; D is perhaps TRBD1 (5 bases). This CDR3 region has 15 residues. Germline V gene data show CDR1 as SGDLS and CDR2 as YYNGEE. The V gene lost 3 bases and the J gene lost 4 bases, with 16 bases spanning the gap. CDR3 sequence reads: CASSERQGFSYGYTF. The CDR3 DNA reads TGTGCCAGCAGCGAAAGGCAGGGTTTTTCCTATGGCTACACCTTC.